These T cell receptor beta chains were read from a single sample in a study of shared clonotypes between healthy human individuals. This table comes from immunoSEQ multiplex PCR, and its TCRdb copy is limited to in-frame clones, with some not included. The repertoire holds millions of clones, with 85% to 95% as singletons. The specimen was naive CD4+ T cells from PBMCs. The receptor set was obtained from a man younger than 35 in good health. Some clones in this sample may be carry-over from other donors' samples. CDR3s include the opening cysteine and the closing phenylalanine or tryptophan. D genes are given only for firm matches. Size tells how often a clone was seen (once, few, many) or the class of an expanded clone, and some rows leave it out.

v_call: TRBV21-1
d_call: .
clone_size: .
j_call: TRBJ2-7
cdr3_aa: CASSSRDRLALEQYF
cdr3_nt: TGTGCCAGCAGCAGCCGGGACAGACTAGCCCTCGAGCAGTACTTC

v_call: TRBV4-2
d_call: TRBD1
clone_size: .
j_call: TRBJ2-5
cdr3_aa: CASSQDLGQAQETQYF
cdr3_nt: TGTGCCAGCAGCCAAGATCTAGGACAGGCCCAAGAGACCCAGTACTTC

v_call: TRBV19
d_call: .
clone_size: .
j_call: TRBJ1-3
cdr3_aa: CASSKAGRSGNTIYF
cdr3_nt: TGTGCCAGTAGTAAGGCCGGCAGGTCTGGAAACACCATATATTTT

v_call: TRBV2
d_call: .
clone_size: .
j_call: TRBJ2-3
cdr3_aa: CASSVGGSTDTQYF
cdr3_nt: TGTGCCAGCAGTGTTGGCGGGAGCACAGATACGCAGTATTTT

v_call: TRBV28
d_call: .
clone_size: few
j_call: TRBJ1-1
cdr3_aa: CASNPRNTEAFF
cdr3_nt: TGTGCCAGCAACCCTCGGAACACTGAAGCTTTCTTT

v_call: TRBV6-4
d_call: TRBD2
clone_size: .
j_call: TRBJ2-7
cdr3_aa: CASRTPRTSWVDSYEQYF
cdr3_nt: TGTGCCAGCAGAACCCCCAGGACTAGCTGGGTGGACTCCTACGAGCAGTACTTC

v_call: TRBV28
d_call: .
clone_size: .
j_call: TRBJ2-3
cdr3_aa: CASSLQGERADTQYF
cdr3_nt: TGTGCCAGCAGTTTGCAGGGTGAGAGGGCGGATACGCAGTATTTT

v_call: TRBV5-6
d_call: TRBD1
clone_size: .
j_call: TRBJ2-7
cdr3_aa: CASSLGTGDSYEQYF
cdr3_nt: TGTGCCAGCAGCTTGGGTACAGGGGATTCCTACGAGCAGTACTTC

v_call: TRBV5-1
d_call: TRBD1
clone_size: .
j_call: TRBJ1-2
cdr3_aa: CASSWTGMAYGYTF
cdr3_nt: TGCGCCAGCAGTTGGACAGGGATGGCCTATGGCTACACCTTC

v_call: TRBV9
d_call: .
clone_size: once
j_call: TRBJ1-3
cdr3_aa: CASSVEAGLGNTIYF
cdr3_nt: TGTGCCAGCAGCGTAGAGGCAGGACTTGGAAACACCATATATTTT

v_call: TRBV6-1
d_call: TRBD2
clone_size: .
j_call: TRBJ2-7
cdr3_aa: CASSRERLADEQYF
cdr3_nt: TGTGCCAGCAGTCGTGAACGACTAGCCGACGAGCAGTACTTC

v_call: TRBV7-2
d_call: .
clone_size: .
j_call: TRBJ2-7
cdr3_aa: CASSKEGGYLSYEQYF
cdr3_nt: TGTGCCAGCAGCAAAGAGGGGGGCTACCTGAGCTACGAGCAGTACTTC

v_call: TRBV10-3
d_call: TRBD1
clone_size: .
j_call: TRBJ1-1
cdr3_aa: CAISEQGVNTEAFF
cdr3_nt: TGTGCCATCAGTGAACAGGGGGTTAACACTGAAGCTTTCTTT

v_call: TRBV28
d_call: TRBD1
clone_size: .
j_call: TRBJ1-1
cdr3_aa: CASSPWRGQANTEAFF
cdr3_nt: TGTGCCAGCAGCCCCTGGCGGGGACAGGCGAACACTGAAGCTTTCTTT

v_call: TRBV27
d_call: .
clone_size: .
j_call: TRBJ2-7
cdr3_aa: CASSARDQQYF
cdr3_nt: TGTGCCAGCTCAGCCCGGGACCAGCAGTACTTC

v_call: TRBV14
d_call: .
clone_size: once
j_call: TRBJ2-3
cdr3_aa: CASSQRLTDTQYF
cdr3_nt: TGTGCCAGCAGCCAGCGCCTTACAGATACGCAGTATTTT

v_call: TRBV30
d_call: TRBD2
clone_size: .
j_call: TRBJ2-7
cdr3_aa: CAWRGGISYEQYF
cdr3_nt: TGTGCCTGGAGGGGGGGGATCTCCTACGAGCAGTACTTC

v_call: TRBV11-2
d_call: .
clone_size: .
j_call: TRBJ2-7
cdr3_aa: CASSLSSGGGPPYEQYF
cdr3_nt: TGTGCCAGCAGCTTATCGTCCGGGGGAGGCCCCCCCTACGAGCAGTACTTC

v_call: TRBV30
d_call: .
clone_size: .
j_call: TRBJ2-7
cdr3_aa: CAWGRQTYEQYF
cdr3_nt: TGTGCCTGGGGCCGACAGACCTACGAGCAGTACTTC

v_call: TRBV7-2
d_call: .
clone_size: .
j_call: TRBJ2-1
cdr3_aa: CASSRYRDEQFF
cdr3_nt: TGTGCCAGCAGCCGGTACAGGGATGAGCAGTTCTTC

v_call: TRBV20-1
d_call: .
clone_size: .
j_call: TRBJ2-1
cdr3_aa: CSARVGEQFF
cdr3_nt: TGCAGTGCTAGAGTAGGTGAGCAGTTCTTC

v_call: TRBV4-1
d_call: .
clone_size: .
j_call: TRBJ1-2
cdr3_aa: CASSQPVGREGYTF
cdr3_nt: TGCGCCAGCAGCCAACCGGTCGGGCGTGAAGGCTACACCTTC

v_call: TRBV19
d_call: .
clone_size: .
j_call: TRBJ1-5
cdr3_aa: CASSTRTRVYSNQPQHF
cdr3_nt: TGTGCCAGTAGTACTCGGACAAGGGTCTATAGCAATCAGCCCCAGCATTTT

v_call: TRBV7-6
d_call: TRBD2
clone_size: .
j_call: TRBJ2-2
cdr3_aa: CASSYLAGATNTGELFF
cdr3_nt: TGTGCCAGCAGCTACCTAGCGGGAGCGACGAACACCGGGGAGCTGTTTTTT

v_call: TRBV6-5
d_call: .
clone_size: once
j_call: TRBJ1-1
cdr3_aa: CASSSLDRPNTEAFF
cdr3_nt: TGTGCCAGCAGTTCCCTTGACAGGCCGAACACTGAAGCTTTCTTT

v_call: TRBV4-1
d_call: .
clone_size: .
j_call: TRBJ2-6
cdr3_aa: CASSQVGGGANVLTF
cdr3_nt: TGCGCCAGCAGCCAAGTCGGGGGTGGGGCCAACGTCCTGACTTTC

v_call: TRBV19
d_call: .
clone_size: .
j_call: TRBJ1-2
cdr3_aa: CASIRTVQNYGYTF
cdr3_nt: TGTGCCAGTATCCGGACAGTCCAGAACTATGGCTACACCTTC

v_call: TRBV28
d_call: .
clone_size: .
j_call: TRBJ2-1
cdr3_aa: CASRLSGPYNEQFF
cdr3_nt: TGTGCCAGCCGTCTCTCGGGGCCTTACAATGAGCAGTTCTTC

v_call: TRBV27
d_call: .
clone_size: .
j_call: TRBJ1-3
cdr3_aa: CASGGGNTIYF
cdr3_nt: TGTGCCAGCGGGGGTGGAAACACCATATATTTT

v_call: TRBV2
d_call: .
clone_size: once
j_call: TRBJ2-5
cdr3_aa: CASSVFGSAPEYF
cdr3_nt: TGTGCCAGCAGTGTGTTTGGGTCAGCACCCGAGTACTTC

v_call: TRBV27
d_call: .
clone_size: .
j_call: TRBJ2-7
cdr3_aa: CASSPQPEANEQYF
cdr3_nt: TGTGCCAGCAGCCCCCAGCCCGAAGCCAACGAGCAGTACTTC

v_call: TRBV11-2
d_call: .
clone_size: .
j_call: TRBJ2-7
cdr3_aa: CASSLRHARDSGEQYF
cdr3_nt: TGTGCCAGCAGCTTAAGGCATGCGCGGGATTCGGGCGAGCAGTACTTC

v_call: TRBV2
d_call: TRBD2
clone_size: .
j_call: TRBJ2-7
cdr3_aa: CATKTTSGPGEQYF
cdr3_nt: TGTGCCACCAAAACGACTAGCGGTCCGGGGGAGCAGTACTTC

v_call: TRBV27
d_call: .
clone_size: .
j_call: TRBJ1-1
cdr3_aa: CASGLNRATEAFF
cdr3_nt: TGTGCCAGCGGATTAAACAGGGCCACTGAAGCTTTCTTT

v_call: TRBV19
d_call: .
clone_size: .
j_call: TRBJ1-3
cdr3_aa: CPGPSGNTIYF
cdr3_nt: TGCCCCGGCCCCTCTGGAAACACCATATATTTT

v_call: TRBV29-1
d_call: TRBD1
clone_size: .
j_call: TRBJ1-1
cdr3_aa: CSGNPGQGMNTEAFF
cdr3_nt: TGCAGCGGTAACCCCGGACAGGGAATGAACACTGAAGCTTTCTTT

v_call: TRBV10-3
d_call: TRBD1
clone_size: .
j_call: TRBJ2-1
cdr3_aa: CAISRDRGDNEQFF
cdr3_nt: TGTGCCATCAGCCGGGACAGGGGCGACAATGAGCAGTTCTTC

v_call: TRBV7-9
d_call: TRBD2
clone_size: .
j_call: TRBJ2-7
cdr3_aa: CASSRSGRVYEQYF
cdr3_nt: TGTGCCAGCAGCCGTAGCGGGAGGGTCTACGAGCAGTACTTC

v_call: TRBV5-1
d_call: .
clone_size: .
j_call: TRBJ2-5
cdr3_aa: CASSLIGGGETQYF
cdr3_nt: TGCGCCAGCAGCTTGATTGGTGGAGGGGAGACCCAGTACTTC

v_call: TRBV18
d_call: TRBD1
clone_size: .
j_call: TRBJ2-1
cdr3_aa: CASSLGQGGHNEQFF
cdr3_nt: TGTGCCAGCTCACTAGGACAGGGGGGACACAATGAGCAGTTCTTC

v_call: TRBV4-2
d_call: .
clone_size: .
j_call: TRBJ2-2
cdr3_aa: CASSPSGRGATGELFF
cdr3_nt: TGTGCCAGCAGCCCCTCCGGGCGGGGTGCCACCGGGGAGCTGTTTTTT

v_call: TRBV28
d_call: .
clone_size: .
j_call: TRBJ2-2
cdr3_aa: CASSLGPPGELFF
cdr3_nt: TGTGCCAGCAGTTTGGGGCCTCCCGGGGAGCTGTTTTTT

v_call: TRBV5-1
d_call: .
clone_size: once
j_call: TRBJ2-1
cdr3_aa: CASSLASGLGEQFF
cdr3_nt: TGCGCCAGCAGCTTGGCCTCAGGTCTGGGTGAGCAGTTCTTC

v_call: TRBV5-6
d_call: .
clone_size: .
j_call: TRBJ2-7
cdr3_aa: CASSSGPQGLVEQYF
cdr3_nt: TGTGCCAGCAGTTCAGGCCCTCAAGGCCTTGTAGAGCAGTACTTC

v_call: TRBV19
d_call: TRBD1
clone_size: .
j_call: TRBJ1-5
cdr3_aa: CASSKTGSNQPQHF
cdr3_nt: TGTGCCAGTAGTAAGACAGGGAGCAATCAGCCCCAGCATTTT

v_call: TRBV6-5
d_call: .
clone_size: .
j_call: TRBJ1-5
cdr3_aa: CASSFGLNQPQHF
cdr3_nt: TGTGCCAGCAGTTTCGGACTGAATCAGCCCCAGCATTTT

v_call: TRBV28
d_call: .
clone_size: .
j_call: TRBJ1-1
cdr3_aa: CASSLGPTTGTEAFF
cdr3_nt: TGTGCCAGCAGCCTGGGACCAACCACAGGCACTGAAGCTTTCTTT

v_call: TRBV25-1
d_call: TRBD1
clone_size: .
j_call: TRBJ1-2
cdr3_aa: CASSATGTGRTFTF
cdr3_nt: TGTGCCAGCAGTGCCACCGGGACAGGGAGAACATTCACCTTC

v_call: TRBV30
d_call: .
clone_size: .
j_call: TRBJ1-1
cdr3_aa: CAWSYRDQNTEAFF
cdr3_nt: TGTGCCTGGAGTTACCGGGACCAAAACACTGAAGCTTTCTTT

v_call: TRBV5-8
d_call: .
clone_size: .
j_call: TRBJ2-7
cdr3_aa: CASSTDRPATYEQYF
cdr3_nt: TGTGCCAGCAGCACCGACAGACCCGCAACCTACGAGCAGTACTTC

v_call: TRBV5-1
d_call: TRBD2
clone_size: .
j_call: TRBJ2-1
cdr3_aa: CASSRLPPVAGVNEQFF
cdr3_nt: TGCGCCAGCAGCCGACTCCCGCCGGTAGCGGGCGTGAATGAGCAGTTCTTC

v_call: TRBV7-9
d_call: .
clone_size: .
j_call: TRBJ2-5
cdr3_aa: CASSLSAHQETQYF
cdr3_nt: TGTGCCAGCAGCTTATCTGCCCACCAAGAGACCCAGTACTTC

v_call: TRBV2
d_call: .
clone_size: .
j_call: TRBJ2-5
cdr3_aa: CASSGTLPGETQYF
cdr3_nt: TGTGCCAGCAGTGGGACCCTCCCGGGGGAGACCCAGTACTTC